These T cell receptor beta chains were read from a single sample in a study of T cell repertoires in cytomegalovirus infection. MiXCR was run by TCRdb on the reads, yielding one entry per CDR3 protein. The sample shows 150,000 or so distinct CDR3 sequences, about a quarter of them seen only once. The sequenced sample was PBMCs. The origin of the receptors is a human donor in good health (CMV status not recorded). Some clones in this sample may be carry-over from other donors' samples. The CDR3 runs from the conserved cysteine through the conserved F or W. D genes are given only for firm matches. Clone size is stated in some rows and not others, as once, few, many or a class when expanded.

>TRBV28|TRBD1|few|TRBJ1-5
TGTGCCAGCAGCCGGCGACAGGGAAGAAGTCAGCCCCAGCATTTT
CASSRRQGRSQPQHF
>TRBV20-1|TRBD2|few|TRBJ2-1
TGCAGTGGGAAGCCGGGAGGCTCCTACAATGAGCAGTTCTTC
CSGKPGGSYNEQFF
>TRBV20-1|.|.|TRBJ1-2
TGCAGTGCTAGGGTCCAGGCCGAAGTCGCCTATGGCTACACCTTC
CSARVQAEVAYGYTF
>TRBV30|.|.|TRBJ1-1
TGTGCCTGGAGTGTATGGGATAGGACTGAAGCTTTCTTT
CAWSVWDRTEAFF
>TRBV7-2|.|many|TRBJ2-6
TGTGCCAGCAGCTTAGCCCAAGCTTCTGGGGCCAACGTCCTGACTTTC
CASSLAQASGANVLTF
>TRBV7-2|.|many|TRBJ2-2
TGTGCCAGCAGCTCCCCTGGGGGATTTACCGGGGAGCTGTTTTTT
CASSSPGGFTGELFF
>TRBV7-2|TRBD1|many|TRBJ2-3
TGTGCCAGCAGCCCGTCAGGGGGTTGGACAGATACGCAGTATTTT
CASSPSGGWTDTQYF
>TRBV5-4|.|few|TRBJ1-1
TGTGCCAGCAGCCCGGGTGACACTAACACTGAAGCTTTCTTT
CASSPGDTNTEAFF
>TRBV20-1|.|few|TRBJ2-3
TGCAGTGCTGCTAGTGGGATTACGACAGATACGCAGTATTTT
CSAASGITTDTQYF
>TRBV5-1|.|.|TRBJ2-3
TGCGCCAGCAGCAGAAGCGGGAGCACAGATACGCAGTATTTT
CASSRSGSTDTQYF
>TRBV7-2|TRBD1|many|TRBJ1-2
TGTGCCAGCAGCTTAGTGAGAGGGGGCGTCACCTATGGCTACACCTTC
CASSLVRGGVTYGYTF
>TRBV6-2/TRBV6-3|.|.|TRBJ1-6
TGTGCCAGCAGTTACCCGGCCGGGACTGACAATTCACCCCTCCACTTT
CASSYPAGTDNSPLHF
>TRBV7-2|.|many|TRBJ2-1
TGTGCCAGCAGCTTAGTGATCAATGAGCAGTTCTTC
CASSLVINEQFF
>TRBV5-4|.|.|TRBJ2-6
TGTGCCAGCAGCTTTGATTTCGGCGGGAATCGCTCTGGGGCCAACGTCCTGACTTTC
CASSFDFGGNRSGANVLTF
>TRBV5-6|.|few|TRBJ1-1
TGTGCCAGCAGTCCCGGGCGGACTGAAGCTTTCTTT
CASSPGRTEAFF
>TRBV12-3/TRBV12-4|TRBD1|few|TRBJ1-2
TGTGCCAGCAGTACAGGGGGCGGGAACTATGGCTACACCTTC
CASSTGGGNYGYTF
>TRBV7-6|.|many|TRBJ2-3
TGTGCCAGCAGCGCCGGAGTGGGCACAGATACGCAGTATTTT
CASSAGVGTDTQYF
>TRBV25-1|TRBD1|.|TRBJ1-2
TGTGCCAGCAGTGAAGTGGGACAGGGTGGAGGCTACACCTTC
CASSEVGQGGGYTF
>TRBV5-5|.|few|TRBJ2-1
TGTGCCAGCAGCTTCCCCTTAGGGAAGCAGTTCTTC
CASSFPLGKQFF
>TRBV7-9|.|.|TRBJ2-1
TGTGCCAGCAGCTTAGGCCGGGAGCAGTTCTTC
CASSLGREQFF
>TRBV20-1|.|few|TRBJ2-1
TGCAGTGCCCGACCGGGACACCACAATGAGCAGTTCTTC
CSARPGHHNEQFF
>TRBV7-6|TRBD2|.|TRBJ2-1
TGTGCCAGCAGCTTATTTGCGGGAGGGCCGGATGAGCAGTTCTTC
CASSLFAGGPDEQFF
>TRBV30|.|.|TRBJ2-1
TGTGCCTGGTCTGGGTTATTTCGGAACAATGAGCAGTTCTTC
CAWSGLFRNNEQFF
>TRBV7-9|TRBD1|few|TRBJ1-4
TGTGCCAGCAGCTCAAAACAGGGGACTATTGAAAAACTGTTTTTT
CASSSKQGTIEKLFF
>TRBV12-3/TRBV12-4|.|many|TRBJ1-1
TGTGCCAGCACCCTGTCCCCCCGGTGGGACACTGAAGCTTTCTTT
CASTLSPRWDTEAFF
>TRBV7-6|TRBD2|few|TRBJ2-1
TGTGCCAGCAGCTTAGAACCGGGACTAGGGTGGGCTGAGCAGTTCTTC
CASSLEPGLGWAEQFF
>TRBV7-8|TRBD1|many|TRBJ1-1
TGTGCCAGCAGCCGCCAGTCAGGGGGGTACGCTGAAGCTTTCTTT
CASSRQSGGYAEAFF
>TRBV7-2|.|many|TRBJ1-2
TGTGCCAGCAGCTTGGGCCGTCTGTTCGGTAACTATGGCTACACCTTC
CASSLGRLFGNYGYTF
>TRBV5-1|TRBD1|.|TRBJ2-3
TGCGCCAGCAGCTTGGATCCGGGACAGGGAAACACACACACAGATACGCAGTATTTT
CASSLDPGQGNTHTDTQYF
>TRBV12-3/TRBV12-4|.|few|TRBJ1-5
TGTGCCAGCAGTTTCTCCCCCCCATACAATCAGCCCCAGCATTTT
CASSFSPPYNQPQHF
>TRBV5-4|.|.|TRBJ2-7
TGTGCCAGCAGCTTGGAGGGGACCCGTCTGGTGGAGCAGTACTTC
CASSLEGTRLVEQYF
>TRBV7-9|.|few|TRBJ1-6
TGTGCCAGCAGCTTGGGGGGCGGCGATTCACCCCTCCACTTT
CASSLGGGDSPLHF
>TRBV7-2|TRBD2|many|TRBJ2-7
TGTGCCAGCAGCCTCAAAGCGGGAGCATCCGAGCAGTACTTC
CASSLKAGASEQYF
>TRBV3-1|TRBD2|.|TRBJ2-5
TGTGCCAGCAGCCACGGAGCGGGGGGGGAGACCCAGTACTTC
CASSHGAGGETQYF
>TRBV28|.|once|TRBJ1-1
TGTGCCAGCAGTCCATACAGGGACACTGAAGCTCTCTTT
CASSPYRDTEALF
>TRBV20-1|.|.|TRBJ1-6
TGCAGTGCTAGAGATGGCAGGGCCGGGCTTTATTCACCCCTCCACTTT
CSARDGRAGLYSPLHF
>TRBV12-3/TRBV12-4|.|few|TRBJ2-2
TGTGCCAGCAGTCCCCGAGACAGGAACACCGGGGAGCTGTTTTTT
CASSPRDRNTGELFF
>TRBV7-8|.|many|TRBJ2-5
TGTGCCAGCAGTTATGGATGGGAGACCCAGTACTTC
CASSYGWETQYF
>TRBV28|.|few|TRBJ2-3
TGTGCCAGCAGAAAAGACGTGCCAGCAGATACGCAGTATTTT
CASRKDVPADTQYF
>TRBV13|TRBD2|.|TRBJ2-2
TGTGCCAGCAGCTTAGAATCCTTCTCGGGAGGAAGCACCGGGGAGCTGTTTTTT
CASSLESFSGGSTGELFF
>TRBV19|.|.|TRBJ2-7
TGTGCCAGTAGTATTGGAGACAACGAGCAGTACTTC
CASSIGDNEQYF
>TRBV24-1|.|.|TRBJ2-3
TGTGCCACCAGTGCTGTCACAGATACGCAGTATTTT
CATSAVTDTQYF
>TRBV20-1|.|few|TRBJ2-3
TGCAGTGCTAGACAGACGGCTCCCACAGATACGCAGTATTTT
CSARQTAPTDTQYF
>TRBV27|.|few|TRBJ2-1
TGTGCCAGCAGTTTTAAGGCGGCTAACAATGAGCAGTTCTTC
CASSFKAANNEQFF
>TRBV6-1|TRBD1|few|TRBJ2-1
TGTGCCAGCAGTACCGACAGGGCTTTCTACAATGAGCAGTTCTTC
CASSTDRAFYNEQFF